This entry features one T cell receptor (beta chain) sequence. The antigen is not known. These data come from a study of shared clonotypes between healthy human individuals. Whole-study findings and limits: Across subsets, estimated richness was generally greater for naive than for memory populations. Only blood underwent sampling, and tissue repertoires likely differ.

The donors, all of them Caucasian adults, lived in Nashville, Tennessee. This CDR3 has 13 residues. Germline CDR1 and CDR2: MNHEY and SMNVEV (reference sequence). V lost 6 bases to trimming and J lost 6 bases, with 15 bases between them. Per the authors' pipeline: For the immunoSEQ data, sequences were junction-only without quality scores, so filtering differed. Data came from immunoSEQ multiplex PCR; TCRdb stores just in-frame clones and leaves some out. V and J calls and clone size come straight from that table; D and trimming were deduced from the DNA. Of roughly 1,600,000 clones listed, approximately 98.5% were seen once; the top ten hold 0.36%.

The chain combines TRBV27 with TRBJ2-7; possibly TRBD1 for D (5 bases). The TCR originated in a man aged 30-40 years in good health. Input material: naive CD4+ T cells sorted from blood. Indicated subset: CD45RA+ positively selected. Written as DNA, the CDR3 is TGTGCCAGCAGCCTCAGGGCTTTGGGCGAGCAGTACTTC. Residues: CASSLRALGEQYF.